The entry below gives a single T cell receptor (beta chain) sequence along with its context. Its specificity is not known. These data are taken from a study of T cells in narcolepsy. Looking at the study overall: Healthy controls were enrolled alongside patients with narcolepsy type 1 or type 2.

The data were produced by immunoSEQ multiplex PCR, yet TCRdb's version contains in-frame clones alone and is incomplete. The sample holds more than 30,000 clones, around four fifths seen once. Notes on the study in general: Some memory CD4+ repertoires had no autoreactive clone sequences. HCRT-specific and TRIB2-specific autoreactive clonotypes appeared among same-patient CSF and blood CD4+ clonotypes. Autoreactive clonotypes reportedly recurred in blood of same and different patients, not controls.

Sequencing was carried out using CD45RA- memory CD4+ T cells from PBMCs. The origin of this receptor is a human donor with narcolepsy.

The CDR3 sequence: CASGSTGNSYEQYF. The CDR3 bases are TGTGCTAGTGGTTCTACAGGGAACTCCTACGAGCAGTACTTC. The chain couples TRBV12-5 to TRBJ2-7; tentative D call: TRBD1 (6 bases). The germline CDR1 and CDR2 sequences are LGHNT and FRNRAP. V lost 4 bases and J 0 bases, leaving 10 bases between the germline ends. The CDR3 spans 14 residues.